The present entry profiles one T cell receptor beta chain with its context. Its antigen is unknown. This record comes from a study of T cell responses to AZD1222 COVID-19 vaccine. Study-level results: Mostly white British, mostly female donors; authors suggested clonal diversity may be underestimated.

This CDR3 comprises 14 residues. V gave up 2 bases and J gave up 6 bases, with 13 bases separating them. Germline values: CDR1 KGHSH, CDR2 LQKENI. TCRdb keeps only in-frame clones here, not all; method: immunoSEQ multiplex PCR. The sample consists of roughly 55,000 clones, nearly 90% of them appearing once. This chain joins TRBV18 and TRBJ1-2; no clear D gene. The TCR comes from an adult in good health. The material was peripheral blood, obtained on day 0 of AZD1222 vaccination. CDR3 bases: TGTGCCAGCTCACCATCGTCCCCCTTGGATGGCTACACCTTC. Translating gives CASSPSSPLDGYTF. The full variable domain, in which reference TRBV18 and TRBJ1-2 provide the parts outside the CDR3, is NAGVMQNPRHLVRRRGQEARLRCSPMKGHSHVYWYRQLPEEGLKFMVYLQKENIIDESGMPKERFSAEFPKEGPSILRIQQVVRGDSAAYFCASSPSSPLDGYTFGSGTRLTVV.